This T cell receptor beta chain comes out of a study of T cells in Graves' hyperthyroidism and ophthalmopathy. Regions amplified from RNA transcripts were the TCR beta CDR3 regions. The HTBI set primed first-round TCR CDR3 RT-PCR. TCRdb independently ran MiXCR on the multiplex PCR reads; one entry per CDR3 protein. The data show nearly 600,000 distinct CDR3 sequences, with more than 11% seen just once and roughly 6.2% held by the top ten. V was pared by 3 bases and J by 12 bases, with 10 bases of the junction left unmatched. This CDR3 comprises 14 residues. Germline values: CDR1 GTSNPN, CDR2 SVGIG (reference sequence). This clonotype was seen repeatedly, ten times or more. Isolation of PBMCs was performed on approximately 10 ml fresh peripheral blood.

The sequencing input was blood. This chain connects TRBV30 to TRBJ2-1; 11 bases map to TRBD2. The sequence was obtained from a young woman with Graves' hyperthyroidism that later progressed to Graves' ophthalmopathy. CDR3 coding DNA: TGTGCCTGGAGCGGGACTAGCGGTGCAGGGGGGCAGTTCTTC. This encodes CAWSGTSGAGGQFF.